The T cell receptor (beta chain) described here comes from a study of molecular identifiers for immune sequencing clone quantification. Background on the study: The replicate experiment used RNA from around 20,000 or 99,000 naive CD8 cells. This RNA was split into five aliquots, and four of them were sequenced.

The use of previously described methods and listed TCR primers produced the bulk TCR libraries. TCRdb re-called the PCR reads with MiXCR, one entry per CDR3 protein. This repertoire shows just under 650,000 distinct CDR3 sequences, 15% to 20% found once; its top ten account for roughly 0.9%. The CDR3 runs to 16 residues. Germline CDR1 reads LNHDA; CDR2 reads SQIVND (reference sequence). The V segment lost 3 bases and the J segment 0 bases; nucleotides outside the gene matches: 4. This clonotype was seen a handful of times. Antigen specificity is unknown. The authors gated naive CD8 T cells as CD8+CD4-CCR7+CD45RA+ for sorting. General study results and limits: Even with more than 950,000 naive cells present, spiked Jurkat TCR RNA from one cell was reportedly detectable.

The TCR comes from a human donor in good health. Some libraries in this study had Jurkat cell RNA spiked in. The sequenced sample consisted of naive CD8+ T cells from blood, with Jurkat cell RNA spiked in. Subset given: FACS-sorted CD8+CD4-CCR7+CD45RA+ naive T cells. The rearrangement uses TRBV19 and TRBJ2-3, with TRBD1 matching 9 bases. The CDR3 spells CASSIGQGPSTDTQYF. The CDR3 DNA follows: TGTGCCAGTAGTATCGGACAGGGGCCGAGCACAGATACGCAGTATTTT.